Detailed here is one T cell receptor (beta chain). Germline V gene data show CDR1 as KGHSH and CDR2 as LQKENI. CDR3 size: 13 residues. The V end lost 3 bases, the J end lost 0 bases, and 2 bases lay between the germline ends. With 60 Vbeta and 13 Jbeta primers, the PCR was carried out. Profiling relied on immunoSEQ multiplex PCR, and the TCRdb table lists in-frame clones only, not all of them. There are more than 100,000 clones in the sample; around three fifths occur only once, and about 8.1% lies in the top ten. The record originates from a study of cytomegalovirus exposure and HLA in healthy donors.

This clonotype was sampled from a woman in her thirties or forties in good health and CMV-seropositive. Input material: PBMCs. The J gene is TRBJ1-4, the V gene TRBV18; D is unclear. CDR3 nucleotides: TGTGCCAGCTCACCCTCAACTAATGAAAAACTGTTTTTT. Amino acids: CASSPSTNEKLFF.